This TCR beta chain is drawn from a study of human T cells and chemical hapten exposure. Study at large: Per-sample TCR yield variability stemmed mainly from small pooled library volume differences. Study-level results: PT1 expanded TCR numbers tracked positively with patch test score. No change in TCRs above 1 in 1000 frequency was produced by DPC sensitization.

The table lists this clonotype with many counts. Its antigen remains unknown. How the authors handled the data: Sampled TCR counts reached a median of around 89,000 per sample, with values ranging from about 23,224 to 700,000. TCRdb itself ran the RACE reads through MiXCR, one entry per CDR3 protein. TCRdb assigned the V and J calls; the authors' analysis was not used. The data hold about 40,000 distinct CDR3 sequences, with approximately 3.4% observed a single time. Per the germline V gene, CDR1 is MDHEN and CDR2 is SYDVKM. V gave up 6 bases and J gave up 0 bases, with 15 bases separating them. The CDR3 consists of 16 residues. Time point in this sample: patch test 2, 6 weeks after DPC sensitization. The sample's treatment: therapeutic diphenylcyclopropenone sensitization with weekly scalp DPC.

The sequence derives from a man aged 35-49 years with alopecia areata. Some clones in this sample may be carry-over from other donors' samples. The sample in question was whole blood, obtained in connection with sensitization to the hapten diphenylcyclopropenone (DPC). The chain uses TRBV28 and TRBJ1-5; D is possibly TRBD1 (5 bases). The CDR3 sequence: CASRGGGGFSNQPQHF. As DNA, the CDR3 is TGTGCCAGCAGAGGCGGGGGGGGTTTTAGCAATCAGCCCCAGCATTTT.